This TCR beta chain was recovered during a study of blood T cell repertoires in COVID-19. The overall study: Whether acute or convalescent, the COVID-19 samples came from the United States, Italy and Spain. The analysed material was cDNA or gDNA that came from T cells, B-cell-depleted T cells, or PBMCs.

Per germline, CDR1 MGHDK and CDR2 SYGVNS. V shed 1 base and J shed 2 bases, with 4 bases lying between them. The CDR3 has 13 residues. How the authors handled the data: Scientists estimated how many nucleated cells there were by amplifying reference gene primers. Only in-frame clones appear in the TCRdb table, and some are missing; sequencing was by immunoSEQ multiplex PCR. Clone size and V and J calls were adopted from that table, with D and trimming inferred from the DNA. The table shows approximately 44,000 clones, with roughly 80% occurring only once. The sequencing input was peripheral blood. The source is a woman older than 75 with acute or convalescent COVID-19. The chain has TRBV25-1 and TRBJ2-3, with unresolved D. CDR3 residues: CASSEWATDTQYF. The CDR3 nucleotides read TGTGCCAGCAGTGAATGGGCCACAGATACGCAGTATTTT.